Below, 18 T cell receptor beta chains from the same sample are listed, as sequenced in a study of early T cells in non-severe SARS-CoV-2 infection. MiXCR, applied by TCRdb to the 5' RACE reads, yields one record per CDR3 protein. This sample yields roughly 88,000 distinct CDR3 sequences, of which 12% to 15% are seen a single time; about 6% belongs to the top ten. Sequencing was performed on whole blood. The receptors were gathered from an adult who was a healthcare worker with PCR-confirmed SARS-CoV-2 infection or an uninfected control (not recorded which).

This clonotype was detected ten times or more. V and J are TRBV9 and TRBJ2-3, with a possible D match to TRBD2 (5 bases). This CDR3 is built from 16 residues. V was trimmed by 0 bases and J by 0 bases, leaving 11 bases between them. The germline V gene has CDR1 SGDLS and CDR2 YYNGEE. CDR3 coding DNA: TGTGCCAGCAGCGTAGGGGAGCGCCTGAGCACAGATACGCAGTATTTT. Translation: CASSVGERLSTDTQYF. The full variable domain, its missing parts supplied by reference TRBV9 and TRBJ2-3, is DSGVTQTPKHLITATGQRVTLRCSPRSGDLSVYWYQQSLDQGLQFLIQYYNGEERAKGNILERFSAQQFPDLHSELNLSSLELGDSALYFCASSVGERLSTDTQYFGPGTRLTVL.

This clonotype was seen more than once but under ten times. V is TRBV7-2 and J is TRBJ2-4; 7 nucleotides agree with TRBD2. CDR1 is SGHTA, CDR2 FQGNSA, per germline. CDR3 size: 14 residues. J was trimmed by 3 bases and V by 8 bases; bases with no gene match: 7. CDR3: CASGGDGGKNIQYF. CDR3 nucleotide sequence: TGTGCCAGCGGGGGGGATGGAGGCAAAAACATTCAGTACTTC. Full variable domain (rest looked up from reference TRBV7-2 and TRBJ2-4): GAGVSQSPSNKVTEKGKDVELRCDPISGHTALYWYRQSLGQGLEFLIYFQGNSAPDKSGLPSDRFSAERTGGSVSTLTIQRTQQEDSAVYLCASGGDGGKNIQYFGAGTRLSVL.

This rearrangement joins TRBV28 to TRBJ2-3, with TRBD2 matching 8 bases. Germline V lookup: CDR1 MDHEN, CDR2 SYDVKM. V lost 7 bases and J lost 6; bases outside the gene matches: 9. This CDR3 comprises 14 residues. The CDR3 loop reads CASKLAAIWDTQYF. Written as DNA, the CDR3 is TGTGCCAGCAAACTAGCGGCGATCTGGGATACGCAGTATTTT.

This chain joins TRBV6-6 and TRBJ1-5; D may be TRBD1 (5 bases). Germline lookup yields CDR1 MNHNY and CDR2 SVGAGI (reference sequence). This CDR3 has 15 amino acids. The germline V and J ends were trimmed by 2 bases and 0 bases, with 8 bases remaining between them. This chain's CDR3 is CASSYDSYSNQPQHF. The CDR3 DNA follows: TGTGCCAGCAGTTACGACAGTTATAGCAATCAGCCCCAGCATTTT.

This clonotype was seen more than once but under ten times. CDR3 amino acids: CASSRRGNTGELFF. The CDR3 coding sequence is TGTGCCAGCAGCCGGCGGGGGAACACCGGGGAGCTGTTTTTT. This chain links TRBV11-3 with TRBJ2-2; D perhaps matches TRBD2 (6 bases). V was shortened by 5 bases and J by 1 base, with 8 bases between the two germline ends. The germline V gene encodes CDR1 SGHNT and CDR2 YENEEA. The CDR3 is 14 amino acids.

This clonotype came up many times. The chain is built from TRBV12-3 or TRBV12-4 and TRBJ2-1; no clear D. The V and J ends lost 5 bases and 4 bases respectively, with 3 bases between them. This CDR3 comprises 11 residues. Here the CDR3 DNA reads TGTGCCAGCAGTAAATACAATGAGCAGTTCTTC. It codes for CASSKYNEQFF.

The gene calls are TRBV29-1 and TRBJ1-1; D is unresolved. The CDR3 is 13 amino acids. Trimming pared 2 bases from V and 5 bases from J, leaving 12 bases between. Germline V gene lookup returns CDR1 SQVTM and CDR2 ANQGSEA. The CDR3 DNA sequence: TGCAGCGTTGAACTATGGGAAGGGACTGAAGCTTTCTTT. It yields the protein CSVELWEGTEAFF.

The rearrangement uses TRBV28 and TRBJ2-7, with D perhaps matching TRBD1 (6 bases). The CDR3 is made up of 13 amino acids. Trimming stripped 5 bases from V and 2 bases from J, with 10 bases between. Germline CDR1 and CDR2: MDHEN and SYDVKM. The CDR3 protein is CASSIYRAYEQYF. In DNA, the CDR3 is TGTGCCAGCAGTATATACAGGGCCTACGAGCAGTACTTC.

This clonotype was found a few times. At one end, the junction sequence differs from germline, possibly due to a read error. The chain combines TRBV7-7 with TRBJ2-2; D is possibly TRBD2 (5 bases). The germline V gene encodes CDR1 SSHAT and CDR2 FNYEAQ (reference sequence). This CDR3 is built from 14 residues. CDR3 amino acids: CASSLGGNTGELFF. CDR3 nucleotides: TGTGCTAGCAGCTTAGGAGGGAACACCGGGGAGCTGTTTTTT.

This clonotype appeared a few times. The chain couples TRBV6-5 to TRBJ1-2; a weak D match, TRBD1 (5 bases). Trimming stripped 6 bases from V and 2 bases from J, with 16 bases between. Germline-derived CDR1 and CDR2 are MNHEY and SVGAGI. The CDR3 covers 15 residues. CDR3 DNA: TGTGCCAGCAGCCCACTCTCGGGGCCCAACTATGGCTACACCTTC. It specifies CASSPLSGPNYGYTF.

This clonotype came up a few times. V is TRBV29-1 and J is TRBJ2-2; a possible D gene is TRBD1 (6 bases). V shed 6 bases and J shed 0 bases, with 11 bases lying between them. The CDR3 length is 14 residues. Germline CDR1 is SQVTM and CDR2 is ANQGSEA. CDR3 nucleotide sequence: TGCAGCGTCCGACAGGTCCCGAACACCGGGGAGCTGTTTTTT. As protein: CSVRQVPNTGELFF.

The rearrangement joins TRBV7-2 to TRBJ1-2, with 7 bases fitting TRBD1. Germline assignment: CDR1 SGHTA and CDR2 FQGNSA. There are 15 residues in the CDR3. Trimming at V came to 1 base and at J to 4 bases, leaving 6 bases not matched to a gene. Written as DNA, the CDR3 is TGTGCCAGCAGCTTAGGGGGACAGCGATTCTATGGCTACACCTTC. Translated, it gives CASSLGGQRFYGYTF.

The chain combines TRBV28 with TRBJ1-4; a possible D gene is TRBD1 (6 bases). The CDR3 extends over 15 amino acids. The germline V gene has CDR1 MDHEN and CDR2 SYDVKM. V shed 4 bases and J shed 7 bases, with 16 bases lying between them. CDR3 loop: CASSSTGKGSEKLFF. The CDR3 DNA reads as TGTGCCAGCAGTTCCACAGGGAAAGGAAGTGAAAAACTGTTTTTT.

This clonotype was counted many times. Here the CDR3 reads CASSLATGGQYF. The CDR3 region has the DNA TGTGCCAGCAGCTTAGCGACCGGTGGGCAGTACTTC. The V gene is TRBV7-6, the J gene TRBJ2-7; no reliable D call. Germline CDR1 SGHVS, CDR2 FNYEAQ. The CDR3 runs 12 residues. Deletions cut 0 bases from V and 9 bases from J, with 9 bases between.

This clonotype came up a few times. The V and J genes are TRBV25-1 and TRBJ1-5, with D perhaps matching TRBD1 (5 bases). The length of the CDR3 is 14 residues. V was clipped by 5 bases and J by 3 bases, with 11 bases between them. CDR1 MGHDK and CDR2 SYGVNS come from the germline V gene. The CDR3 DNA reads TGTGCCAGCAGTCCAACAGGTCTCAATCAGCCCCAGCATTTT. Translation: CASSPTGLNQPQHF.

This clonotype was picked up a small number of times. The CDR3 spells CASSRGRGTGELFF. CDR3 sequence (DNA): TGTGCCAGCAGTAGGGGCAGGGGGACCGGGGAGCTGTTTTTT. J is TRBJ2-2 and V is TRBV12-3 or TRBV12-4; TRBD1 agrees at 7 bases. Trimming took 5 bases from V and 5 from J; bases not matched to a gene: 5. The length of the CDR3 is 14 residues.

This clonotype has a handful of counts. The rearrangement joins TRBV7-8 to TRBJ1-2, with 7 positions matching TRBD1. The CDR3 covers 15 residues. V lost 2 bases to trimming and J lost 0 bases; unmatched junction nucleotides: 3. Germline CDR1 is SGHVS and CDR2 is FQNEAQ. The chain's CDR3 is CASSLWTGTNYGYTF. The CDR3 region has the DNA TGTGCCAGCAGCTTATGGACAGGAACTAACTATGGCTACACCTTC.

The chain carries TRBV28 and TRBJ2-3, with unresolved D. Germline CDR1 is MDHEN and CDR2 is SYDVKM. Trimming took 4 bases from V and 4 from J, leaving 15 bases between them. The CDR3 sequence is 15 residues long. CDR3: CASSSLPNWADTQYF. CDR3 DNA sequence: TGTGCCAGCAGTTCACTCCCCAACTGGGCAGATACGCAGTATTTT.